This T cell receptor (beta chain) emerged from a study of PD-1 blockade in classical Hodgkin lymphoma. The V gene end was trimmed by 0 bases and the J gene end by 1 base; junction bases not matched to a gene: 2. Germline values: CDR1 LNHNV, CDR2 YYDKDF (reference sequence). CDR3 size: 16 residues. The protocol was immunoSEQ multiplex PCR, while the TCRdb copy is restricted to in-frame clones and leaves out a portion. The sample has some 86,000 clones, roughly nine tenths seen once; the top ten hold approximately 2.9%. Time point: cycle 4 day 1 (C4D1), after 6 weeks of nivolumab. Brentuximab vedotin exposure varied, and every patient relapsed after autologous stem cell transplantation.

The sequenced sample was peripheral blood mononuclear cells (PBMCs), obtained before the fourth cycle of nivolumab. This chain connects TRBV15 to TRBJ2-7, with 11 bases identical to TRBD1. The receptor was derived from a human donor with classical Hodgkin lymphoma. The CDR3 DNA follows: TGTGCCACCAGCAGAGATCGGGACAGGGGGTCCTACGAGCAGTACTTC. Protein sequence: CATSRDRDRGSYEQYF.